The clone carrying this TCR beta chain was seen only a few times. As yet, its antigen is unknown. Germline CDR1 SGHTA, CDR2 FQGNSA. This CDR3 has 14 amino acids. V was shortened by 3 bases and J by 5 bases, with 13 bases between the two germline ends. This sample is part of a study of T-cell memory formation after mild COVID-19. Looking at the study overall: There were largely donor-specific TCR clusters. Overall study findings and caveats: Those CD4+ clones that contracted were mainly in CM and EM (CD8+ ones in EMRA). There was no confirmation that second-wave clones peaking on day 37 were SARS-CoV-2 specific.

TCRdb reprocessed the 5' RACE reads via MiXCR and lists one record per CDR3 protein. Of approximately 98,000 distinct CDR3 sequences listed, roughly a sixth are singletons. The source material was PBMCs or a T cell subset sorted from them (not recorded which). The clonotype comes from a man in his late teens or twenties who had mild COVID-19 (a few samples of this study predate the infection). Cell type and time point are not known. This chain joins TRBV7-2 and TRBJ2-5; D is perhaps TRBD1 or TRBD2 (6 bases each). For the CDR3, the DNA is TGTGCCAGCAGCTTTGGGGGGCCGGGGGAGACCCAGTACTTC. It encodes CASSFGGPGETQYF.